The clone carrying this T cell receptor (beta chain) appeared a single time. Its antigen is not known. Ophthalmopathy cases scored 3 or more on the Clinical Activity Score and 4 or more on NOSPECS grade, with duration below 3 months. Patients with uncontrolled infections, other autoimmune diseases, pregnancy or lactation were excluded. This sample is drawn from a study of T cells in Graves' hyperthyroidism and ophthalmopathy. About the study: The authors collected peripheral blood at initial diagnosis, before any treatment.

V was pared by 0 bases and J by 3 bases, with 9 bases between. The CDR3 extends over 13 amino acids. The germline CDR1 and CDR2 sequences are DFQATT and SNEGSKA (reference sequence). The CDR3 regions of TCR beta were amplified from RNA transcripts. HTBI primers were employed in a first-round RT-PCR of the TCR CDR3. TCRdb analysed the multiplex PCR reads with MiXCR anew, one entry per CDR3 protein. The data hold approximately 690,000 distinct CDR3 sequences, with 20% observed a single time. Study observations and caveats: Blood also held most thyroid clonotypes expanded beyond 0.001.

Sequenced input: blood. This receptor was obtained from a man aged 30 to 39 with Graves' ophthalmopathy. The V gene is TRBV20-1, the J gene TRBJ2-7; D is undetermined. The CDR3 sequence: CSAREGSDYEQYF. CDR3 DNA sequence: TGCAGTGCTAGAGAGGGCTCAGACTACGAGCAGTACTTC.